This T cell receptor (beta chain) is drawn from a study of T-cell memory formation after mild COVID-19. About this clonotype: The antigen is unknown.

The authors produced TCR alpha and TCR beta cDNA libraries with sample barcodes and UMIs by 5'RACE using constant-segment primers. TCRdb called the 5' RACE reads again in MiXCR, with one record for every CDR3 protein. Here the sample spans about 170,000 distinct CDR3 sequences, approximately 12% being singletons. This CDR3 has 15 amino acids. Trimming at V came to 4 bases and at J to 3 bases, leaving 8 bases not matched to a gene. Germline V CDR1 and CDR2: SGHDT, YYEEEE. Study-level results: Second-wave clones that peaked on day 37 lacked confirmed SARS-CoV-2 specificity.

This TCR was sampled from a man between 18 and 35 years old who had mild COVID-19 (a few samples of this study predate the infection). Cell type and time point are not known. The material sequenced was PBMCs or a T cell subset sorted from them (not recorded which). The rearrangement joins TRBV5-6 to TRBJ2-3, with 7 bases fitting TRBD2. DNA for the CDR3: TGTGCCAGCAGCGAAGCGGGATATGGGACAGATACGCAGTATTTT. Translated: CASSEAGYGTDTQYF. The full variable domain, in which reference TRBV5-6 and TRBJ2-3 provide the parts outside the CDR3, is DAGVTQSPTHLIKTRGQQVTLRCSPKSGHDTVSWYQQALGQGPQFIFQYYEEEERQRGNFPDRFSGHQFPNYSSELNVNALLLGDSALYLCASSEAGYGTDTQYFGPGTRLTVL.